The 10 T cell receptor beta chains below were found in one sample sequenced in a study of response to subunit inactivated influenza vaccine. TCRdb called the RT-PCR reads again in MiXCR, with one record for every CDR3 protein. In the table there are about 780,000 distinct CDR3 sequences, around 18% of which are singletons. The source material was PBMCs from blood, sampled around 5 days after vaccination. Receptors originate from a man in his fifties who received an inactivated influenza vaccine.

The rearrangement links TRBV20-1 to TRBJ2-1; TRBD2 matches 11 bases. J was trimmed by 0 bases and V by 5 bases; bases with no gene match: 6. The CDR3 loop spans 16 amino acids. Germline CDR1 and CDR2: DFQATT and SNEGSKA (reference sequence). The CDR3 sequence is CSAQTSGADSYNEQFF. CDR3 nucleotides: TGCAGTGCTCAGACTAGCGGGGCCGACTCCTACAATGAGCAGTTCTTC.

This clonotype was picked up one time. J is TRBJ2-7 and V is TRBV20-1; no definite D call. The CDR3 spans 15 residues. The V end was cut by 2 bases, the J end by 2 bases, with 16 bases between. Germline values: CDR1 DFQATT, CDR2 SNEGSKA (reference sequence). For the CDR3, the DNA is TGCAGTGCTAGAACTAACCGGGTCCCAACCTACGAGCAGTACTTC. It encodes CSARTNRVPTYEQYF.

V gene TRBV24-1 combines with J gene TRBJ2-1; D is unresolved. Trimming cost V 1 base and J 5 bases, with 8 bases left between them. The CDR3 totals 14 residues. Germline-derived CDR1 and CDR2 are KGHDR and SFDVKD. Here the CDR3 DNA reads TGTGCCACCAGTGATTTTCCCCCAAACAATGAGCAGTTCTTC. Its translation is CATSDFPPNNEQFF.

The CDR3 protein is CASSSRRGSYNEQFF. Here the CDR3 DNA reads TGTGCCAGCAGCTCCAGGCGGGGGTCCTACAATGAGCAGTTCTTC. The V and J genes are TRBV11-3 and TRBJ2-1; 7 nucleotides match TRBD2. V lost 4 bases, J lost 1 base, and 4 bases stayed unmatched. CDR3 length: 15 amino acids. Per the germline V gene, CDR1 is SGHNT and CDR2 is YENEEA. The whole variable domain, remainder taken from reference TRBV11-3 and TRBJ2-1, is EAGVVQSPRYKIIEKKQPVAFWCNPISGHNTLYWYLQNLGQGPELLIRYENEEAVDDSQLPKDRFSAERLKGVDSTLKIQPAELGDSAVYLCASSSRRGSYNEQFFGPGTRLTVL.

There are a few counts of this clonotype. The V gene is TRBV6-1, the J gene TRBJ1-2; 9 bases align to TRBD1. V was pared by 6 bases and J by 6 bases, with 8 bases of the junction left unmatched. Looked up from germline, CDR1 is MNHNS and CDR2 is SASEGT. The CDR3 runs 14 residues. CDR3 nucleotide sequence: TGTGCCAGCAGGAGCCGGGACAGGGATAATGGCTACACCTTC. Protein sequence: CASRSRDRDNGYTF.

This clonotype came up a few times. The chain links TRBV20-1 to TRBJ1-1; D is perhaps TRBD1 (5 bases). Trimming pared 7 bases from V and 4 bases from J, leaving 13 bases between. Germline V gene sequence: CDR1 DFQATT, CDR2 SNEGSKA (reference sequence). CDR3 length: 12 amino acids. The CDR3 loop is CSVERDGTEAFF. The CDR3 nucleotides are TGCAGTGTTGAGCGGGACGGCACTGAAGCTTTCTTT.

Details on this clonotype: One end of the junction varies from germline; a read error may be responsible. The CDR3 region is CASSSGTSRDTQYF. DNA for the CDR3: TGTGCCAGCAGTTCCGGGACTAGCAGAGATACGCAGTATTTT. The chain recombines TRBV6-2 or TRBV6-3 with TRBJ2-3; 9 bases agree with TRBD2. CDR1 and CDR2 (germline): MNHEY, SVGEGT. The CDR3 totals 14 residues.

J is TRBJ2-7 and V is TRBV6-1; D is unresolved. Trimming took 1 base from V and 7 from J, leaving 11 bases between them. The CDR3 runs 13 residues. Germline V gene sequence: CDR1 MNHNS, CDR2 SASEGT. The CDR3 sequence: CASSEVYVGEQYF. The CDR3 bases are TGTGCCAGCAGTGAAGTTTATGTTGGGGAGCAGTACTTC.

This chain joins TRBV4-3 and TRBJ2-3; D possibly corresponds to TRBD2 (5 bases). Germline V gene lookup returns CDR1 LGHNA and CDR2 YSLEER. The ends were cut back, 2 bases at V and 3 bases at J, with 15 bases in the middle. This CDR3 has 16 residues. The CDR3 region is CASSQSRLAFTDTQYF. CDR3 DNA sequence: TGCGCCAGCAGCCAAAGTAGGCTAGCATTTACAGATACGCAGTATTTT.

The chain recombines TRBV7-9 with TRBJ2-6; D is possibly TRBD1 (5 bases). V gave up 0 bases and J gave up 2 bases, with 11 bases separating them. This CDR3 is built from 17 residues. Germline V gives CDR1 SEHNR, CDR2 FQNEAQ (reference sequence). CDR3 in amino acids: CASSLAMGLAGANVLTF. The CDR3 DNA reads TGTGCCAGCAGCTTAGCGATGGGGCTAGCTGGGGCCAACGTCCTGACTTTC.